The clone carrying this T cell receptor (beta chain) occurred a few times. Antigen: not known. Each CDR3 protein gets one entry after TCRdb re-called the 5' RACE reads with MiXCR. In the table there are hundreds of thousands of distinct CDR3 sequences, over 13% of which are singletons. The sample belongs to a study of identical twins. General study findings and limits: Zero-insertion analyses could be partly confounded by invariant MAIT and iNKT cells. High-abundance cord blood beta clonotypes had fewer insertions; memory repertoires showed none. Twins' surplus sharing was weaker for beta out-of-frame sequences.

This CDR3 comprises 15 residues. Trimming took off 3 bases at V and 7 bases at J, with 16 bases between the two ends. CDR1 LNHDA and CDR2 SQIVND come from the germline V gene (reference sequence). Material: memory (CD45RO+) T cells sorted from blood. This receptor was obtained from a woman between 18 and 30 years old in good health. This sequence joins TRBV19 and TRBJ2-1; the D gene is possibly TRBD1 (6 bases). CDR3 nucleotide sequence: TGTGCCAGTAGTATGGGGCAGGGGTGGACGAATGAGCAGTTCTTC. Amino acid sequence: CASSMGQGWTNEQFF.